One T cell receptor beta chain is described in this entry. The data were taken from a study of T cell changes during pregnancy in multiple sclerosis. Some clones are missing from TCRdb's copy, which holds only in-frame ones; the method was immunoSEQ multiplex PCR. The sample records 75,000 to 80,000 clones, around nine tenths being singletons. The ends were cut back, 0 bases at V and 7 bases at J, with 21 bases in the middle. The CDR3 covers 18 residues. The starting material was peripheral blood, obtained before pregnancy. The clonotype was recovered from a female donor with multiple sclerosis, enrolled in a pregnancy study. The chain combines TRBV23-1 with TRBJ1-4; D not resolved. TRBV23-1 is labeled an ORF, and its function is uncertain. The CDR3 sequence: CASSQSSAPGSSFEKLFF. CDR3 nucleotide sequence: TGCGCCAGCAGTCAATCGTCGGCCCCGGGATCGTCCTTTGAAAAACTGTTTTTT.